This TCR beta chain originates from a study of shared clonotypes between healthy human individuals. Study-wide context: The people who gave samples were two women and a few men aged 18 to 49.

The study's findings and limits: The donor pool, a small one, limited the genetic and exposure-history diversity represented.

Among the unsorted PBMC samples, replicate PCRs used about 280 ng DNA, 25,000 to 35,000 T cell genomes. The protocol was immunoSEQ multiplex PCR, while the TCRdb copy is restricted to in-frame clones and leaves out a portion. The sample includes 450,000 to 650,000 clones, around three quarters of them seen just once. Adult Caucasians living in Nashville, Tennessee made up all of the donors. The V end was cut by 0 bases, the J end by 7 bases, with 5 bases between. The CDR3 is 12 amino acids. Germline-derived CDR1 and CDR2 are MGHRA and YSYEKL. This clone was seen a handful of times. Its antigen is currently unknown.

The sequenced sample was PBMCs. The rearrangement joins TRBV4-1 to TRBJ2-3; unclear D gene. The receptor comes from a middle-aged woman in good health. Some clones in this sample may be carry-over from other donors' samples. The CDR3 spells CASSQEFHTQYF. The CDR3 DNA follows: TGCGCCAGCAGCCAAGAGTTTCATACGCAGTATTTT.